The clone carrying this TCR beta chain was seen only a few times. Reverse transcription of extracted RNA yielded cDNA, which provided the sequencing template. Only in-frame clones appear in the TCRdb table, and some are missing; sequencing was by immunoSEQ multiplex PCR. The data contain 100,000 to 120,000 clones, approximately 63% of them singletons. The data were taken from a study of CD8+ T cells in alopecia areata. V was clipped by 4 bases and J by 2 bases, with 12 bases between them. Looked up from germline, CDR1 is SGHRS and CDR2 is YFSETQ. The CDR3 runs 14 residues. The chain has TRBV5-1 and TRBJ1-1, with D perhaps TRBD1 (6 bases). The sequence was obtained from a human donor in good health. Sequencing was performed on CD8+ T cells sorted from blood. The DNA of the CDR3 is TGCGCCAGCAGCCTAAGGACAGATAACACTGAAGCTTTCTTT. It translates to CASSLRTDNTEAFF.